This T cell receptor beta chain is from a study of blood T cell repertoires in COVID-19. As for the study in general: Spain, Italy and the United States supplied samples that represented acute and convalescent COVID-19. From T cells, B-cell-depleted T cells, or PBMCs came the material, which was cDNA or gDNA.

As originally analysed: Estimated nucleated cell counts came from reference gene primer amplification. The repertoire was sequenced with immunoSEQ multiplex PCR; TCRdb's copy has only in-frame clones and lacks some. That table furnishes V, J and clone size, whereas the DNA furnished D and trimming. The sample consists of approximately 130,000 clones, approximately 85% of them appearing once. The CDR3 spans 14 residues. V was clipped by 11 bases and J by 5 bases; unmatched bases: 9. The germline CDR1 and CDR2 sequences are SGHTA and FQGNSA. This clone was detected a few times. The rearrangement uses TRBV7-2 and TRBJ2-3, with 11 bases lining up with TRBD2. This TCR derives from a human donor in a cohort sampled during active COVID-19. What was sequenced was peripheral blood. The DNA of the CDR3 is TGTGCCGACCGAGTAGCGGGGGGGAAAGATACGCAGTATTTT. Amino acid sequence: CADRVAGGKDTQYF.